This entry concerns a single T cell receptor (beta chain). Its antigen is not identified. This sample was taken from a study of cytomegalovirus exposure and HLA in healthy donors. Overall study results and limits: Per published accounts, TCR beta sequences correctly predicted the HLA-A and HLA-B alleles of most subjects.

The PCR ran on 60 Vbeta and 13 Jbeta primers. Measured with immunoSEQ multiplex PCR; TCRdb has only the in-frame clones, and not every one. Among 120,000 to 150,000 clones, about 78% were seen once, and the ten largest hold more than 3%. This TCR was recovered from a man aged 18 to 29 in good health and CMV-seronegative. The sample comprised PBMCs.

CDR3 sequence: CASSGQGVSSNYGYTF. Here the CDR3 DNA reads TGTGCCAGCAGTGGCCAGGGGGTGTCCTCTAACTATGGCTACACCTTC. The rearrangement uses TRBV2 and TRBJ1-2; 7 bases are shared with TRBD1. The CDR3 sequence is 16 residues long. The V and J ends lost 4 bases and 0 bases, in that order; junction bases with no gene match: 8. Germline CDR1 SNHLY, CDR2 FYNNEI. Looking up the rest from reference TRBV2 and TRBJ1-2 gives the full variable domain: EPEVTQTPSHQVTQMGQEVILRCVPISNHLYFYWYRQILGQKVEFLVSFYNNEISEKSEIFDDQFSVERPDGSNFTLKIRSTKLEDSAMYFCASSGQGVSSNYGYTFGSGTRLTVV.